This T cell receptor (beta chain) was retrieved from a study of identical twins' blood T cells. The germline CDR1 and CDR2 sequences are DFQATT and SNEGSKA (reference sequence). The V end lost 6 bases, the J end lost 2 bases, and 12 bases lay between the germline ends. The CDR3 is 13 amino acids. TCR cDNA libraries came from RNA via a modified published protocol. Via MiXCR, TCRdb re-called the 5' RACE reads, giving one row per CDR3 protein. The profile shows hundreds of thousands of distinct CDR3 sequences, 28% of them singletons. The V call is TRBV20-1, the J call TRBJ2-3; D possibly corresponds to TRBD2 (5 bases). The material sequenced was PBMCs. This receptor was obtained from a woman aged 18 to 55 in good health. The CDR3, as DNA: TGCAGTGCAAGACTAACCATCACAGATACGCAGTATTTT. This encodes CSARLTITDTQYF.